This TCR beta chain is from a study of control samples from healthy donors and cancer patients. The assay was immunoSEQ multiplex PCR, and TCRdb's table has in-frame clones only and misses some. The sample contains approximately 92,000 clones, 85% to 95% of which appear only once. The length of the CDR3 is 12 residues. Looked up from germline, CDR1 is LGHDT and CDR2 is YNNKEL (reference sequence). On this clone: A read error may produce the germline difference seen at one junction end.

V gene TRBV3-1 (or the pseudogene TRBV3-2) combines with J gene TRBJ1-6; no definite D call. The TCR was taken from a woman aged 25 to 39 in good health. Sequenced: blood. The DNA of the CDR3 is TGTGCCAGCAGCCAAGATGTTTCCGACATACGCTTT. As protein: CASSQDVSDIRF.